Following are 21 T cell receptor beta chains from one sample sequenced in a study of shared clonotypes between healthy human individuals (dated by TCRdb to about 2020). CD8 naive samples consisted of CD45RO-negative cells that were positively selected for CCR7, yielding a CD45RA+CCR7+ population without TemRA cells. The library was produced with the immunoSEQ multiplex PCR assay. TCRdb took over this immuneACCESS table, retaining in-frame rearrangements with V and J assigned. Such tables are incomplete; in checked studies, under half of the missing clones stem from an unresolved V gene, and the remainder is unexplained. Counted in this sample were hundreds of thousands of clones; roughly 95% of them appeared once. Approximately 0.1% of the sample rests with the top ten. The source material was naive CD8+ T cells sorted from blood. This specimen's cell subset or site label, per the study, means: CD45RA+CCR7+. These receptors came from a woman between 25 and 40 years old in good health.

The J gene is TRBJ1-5, the V gene TRBV19; D is ambiguous. There are 14 residues in the CDR3. The germline V and J ends were trimmed by 3 bases and 8 bases, with 14 bases remaining between them. Germline V gives CDR1 LNHDA, CDR2 SQIVND (reference sequence). The CDR3, as DNA: TGTGCCAGTAGTATGAAGGTAGGGCTTGAGCCCCAGCATTTT. Its protein is CASSMKVGLEPQHF.

This clone was seen once. V and J are TRBV6-5 and TRBJ2-1, with TRBD2 matching over 8 bases. V lost 6 bases and J lost 9; bases outside the gene matches: 13. The CDR3 consists of 15 residues. Germline assignment: CDR1 MNHEY and CDR2 SVGAGI. DNA of the CDR3: TGTGCCAGCAGAGGGGTTCGGGAGGGCCGCACTGAGCAGTTCTTC. Translating it yields CASRGVREGRTEQFF.

The CDR3 DNA is TGTGCCAGCAGTTTATCTCGGGAGGGCCCGGACGAGCAGTACTTC. Translated: CASSLSREGPDEQYF. This chain uses TRBV28 with TRBJ2-7; 8 bases line up with TRBD2. V shed 1 base and J 5 bases; nucleotides not matched to a gene: 7. Germline CDR1 is MDHEN and CDR2 is SYDVKM. The CDR3 sequence is 15 residues long.

CDR3 DNA sequence: TGTGCCAGCAGTGATGGACTAGCGGGAGCCCCCTACGAGCAGTACTTC. It encodes CASSDGLAGAPYEQYF. The gene calls are TRBV6-1 and TRBJ2-7; 13 bases match TRBD2. Germline V gives CDR1 MNHNS, CDR2 SASEGT. The CDR3 spans 16 residues. After removal of 3 bases from V and 2 bases from J, the junction contained 4 bases not matched to a gene.

The V gene is TRBV6-6, the J gene TRBJ2-7; TRBD2 aligns across 7 bases. The ends lost 8 bases at V and 1 base at J; junction bases unmatched: 8. This CDR3 is 14 amino acids long. The germline gives CDR1 MNHNY, CDR2 SVGAGI (reference sequence). In DNA, the CDR3 is TGTGCCAGCCAGCTCTCGCGGGGGTCCTACGAGCAGTACTTC. It codes for CASQLSRGSYEQYF.

The CDR3 sequence is CASSTLRIRTDYSYEQYF. Written as DNA, the CDR3 is TGTGCCAGCAGCACCCTACGAATCCGGACAGACTATTCCTACGAGCAGTACTTC. V gene TRBV28 combines with J gene TRBJ2-7; D is possibly TRBD1 (6 bases). Germline assignment: CDR1 MDHEN and CDR2 SYDVKM. This CDR3 region has 18 residues. V lost 6 bases, J lost 1 base, and 25 bases lay in between.

The gene calls are TRBV14 and TRBJ1-1; tentative D call: TRBD1 (6 bases). Trimming left V 5 bases short and J 0 bases short, with 25 bases between. CDR1 SGHDN and CDR2 FVKESK come from the germline V gene. CDR3 size: 19 residues. CDR3 sequence (DNA): TGTGCCAGCAGCAGTACGTCAGGGGCCTCCACGTTCATGAACACTGAAGCTTTCTTT. It specifies CASSSTSGASTFMNTEAFF.

The V gene is TRBV5-1, the J gene TRBJ2-2; 7 bases fit TRBD1. CDR1 and CDR2 from the germline V gene are SGHRS and YFSETQ. The CDR3 covers 16 residues. Trimming cost V 6 bases and J 4 bases; bases outside gene matches: 12. CDR3 nucleotide sequence: TGCGCCAGCACCCTACCACAGGGGAAGTCCACCGGGGAGCTGTTTTTT. The encoded protein is CASTLPQGKSTGELFF.

This clone occurred a few times. The same CDR3 can be traced to other DNA sequences in this sample. The gene calls are TRBV2 and TRBJ2-5; D remains unclear. The CDR3 spans 10 residues. V gave up 5 bases and J gave up 3 bases, with 1 base separating them. Looked up from germline, CDR1 is SNHLY and CDR2 is FYNNEI. This CDR3 reads CASSKETQYF. The CDR3 DNA sequence: TGTGCCAGCAGTAAAGAGACCCAGTACTTC.

This chain uses TRBV28 with TRBJ2-3, with D hard to call. The germline gives CDR1 MDHEN, CDR2 SYDVKM. CDR3 size: 14 residues. V was trimmed by 5 bases and J by 1 base, leaving 10 bases between them. The CDR3 spells CASSPSVGTDTQYF. CDR3 DNA sequence: TGTGCCAGCAGTCCAAGTGTAGGCACAGATACGCAGTATTTT.

The chain uses TRBV6-5 and TRBJ2-5; perhaps TRBD1 as D (6 bases). The CDR3 loop spans 13 amino acids. V was trimmed by 2 bases and J by 11 bases, leaving 15 bases between them. Germline V gives CDR1 MNHEY, CDR2 SVGAGI. Here the CDR3 DNA reads TGTGCCAGCAGTTACGGTTTGGGTACAGGGCAGTACTTC. Protein product: CASSYGLGTGQYF.

The chain couples TRBV5-4 to TRBJ1-2; TRBD1 agrees at 9 bases. V lost 1 base, J lost 4 bases, and 2 bases stayed unmatched. CDR3 length: 14 amino acids. Germline V CDR1 and CDR2: SGHNT, YYREEE (reference sequence). CDR3 residues: CASSLTGGSYGYTF. The CDR3 DNA follows: TGTGCCAGCAGCTTGACAGGGGGCAGCTATGGCTACACCTTC.

The chain is built from TRBV5-4 and TRBJ2-3; D is ambiguous. The germline gives CDR1 SGHNT, CDR2 YYREEE (reference sequence). The CDR3 spans 12 residues. V lost 0 bases, J lost 6 bases, and 5 bases lay in between. The CDR3 nucleotides are TGTGCCAGCAGCTTGGCCGCGGATACGCAGTATTTT. Protein: CASSLAADTQYF. The variable domain in full, completed from reference TRBV5-4 and TRBJ2-3, reads ETGVTQSPTHLIKTRGQQVTLRCSSQSGHNTVSWYQQALGQGPQFIFQYYREEENGRGNFPPRFSGLQFPNYSSELNVNALELDDSALYLCASSLAADTQYFGPGTRLTVL.

The rearrangement joins TRBV14 to TRBJ2-4; D uncertain. The germline CDR1 and CDR2 sequences are SGHDN and FVKESK. The CDR3 loop spans 16 amino acids. Trimming pared 8 bases from V and 0 bases from J, leaving 17 bases between. CDR3 sequence reads: CASVKGLHLAKNIQYF. The CDR3 nucleotides are TGTGCCAGCGTTAAAGGGCTTCATCTAGCCAAAAACATTCAGTACTTC.

The chain links TRBV4-1 to TRBJ1-1; D possibly corresponds to TRBD1 (5 bases). The CDR3 is made up of 16 amino acids. The germline V and J ends were trimmed by 5 bases and 1 base, with 17 bases remaining between them. Germline V gene lookup returns CDR1 MGHRA and CDR2 YSYEKL. CDR3 sequence reads: CASSGFGGVKNTEAFF. The CDR3 region has the DNA TGCGCCAGCAGCGGGTTTGGGGGGGTCAAGAACACTGAAGCTTTCTTT.

The rearrangement joins TRBV5-6 to TRBJ1-3; D not resolved. The CDR3 has 13 residues. CDR1 and CDR2 (germline): SGHDT, YYEEEE. Trimming pared 4 bases from V and 9 bases from J, leaving 14 bases between. The CDR3 spells CASSLGGDLTIYF. In nucleotides, the CDR3 is TGTGCCAGCAGCCTGGGTGGGGATCTCACCATATATTTT. Complete variable domain (other parts from reference TRBV5-6 and TRBJ1-3): DAGVTQSPTHLIKTRGQQVTLRCSPKSGHDTVSWYQQALGQGPQFIFQYYEEEERQRGNFPDRFSGHQFPNYSSELNVNALLLGDSALYLCASSLGGDLTIYFGEGSWLTVV.

The chain employs TRBV9 and TRBJ1-4, with a weak D call TRBD1 (5 bases). CDR3 size: 13 residues. CDR1 and CDR2 (germline): SGDLS, YYNGEE. V lost 2 bases and J 11 bases, leaving 13 bases between the germline ends. The CDR3 here is CASSVGGIDKLFF. The CDR3 DNA reads TGTGCCAGCAGCGTCGGGGGAATCGACAAACTGTTTTTT.

Of note for this clone: The same CDR3 can be traced to other DNA sequences in this sample. The CDR3 region has the DNA TGTGCCAGCAGCTTAGGGGGGGTTTACGAGCAGTACTTC. It specifies CASSLGGVYEQYF. V usage is TRBV7-6 and J usage is TRBJ2-7, with a tentative D call TRBD2 (6 bases). The CDR3 is 13 amino acids. With 1 base removed from V and 4 bases from J, the gap between germline ends came to 8 bases. CDR1 is SGHVS and CDR2 is FNYEAQ in the germline V gene.

The chain joins TRBV27 to TRBJ2-1; D might be TRBD2 (6 bases). Germline loops: CDR1 MNHEY, CDR2 SMNVEV (reference sequence). V was trimmed by 2 bases and J by 0 bases, leaving 8 bases between them. The CDR3 extends over 15 amino acids. The CDR3: CASSLAGLSYNEQFF. In DNA, the CDR3 is TGTGCCAGCAGTTTAGCGGGACTCTCCTACAATGAGCAGTTCTTC.

This clone was counted a single time. The chain combines TRBV5-1 with TRBJ1-1; TRBD1 is a possible D gene (6 bases). Trimming cost V 4 bases and J 6 bases, with 13 bases left between them. Germline V CDR1 and CDR2: SGHRS, YFSETQ. The CDR3 length is 13 residues. The CDR3 DNA follows: TGCGCCAGCAGCGGGGGGACATTCGCTGAAGCTTTCTTT. This encodes CASSGGTFAEAFF.

This clone was seen once. The chain combines TRBV28 with TRBJ1-2, with D possibly matching TRBD1 (5 bases). The CDR3 runs to 16 residues. Germline loops: CDR1 MDHEN, CDR2 SYDVKM. The ends were cut back, 4 bases at V and 4 bases at J, with 19 bases in the middle. The CDR3: CASSSIPTGRVYGYTF. Written as DNA, the CDR3 is TGTGCCAGCAGTTCGATACCTACAGGAAGAGTCTATGGCTACACCTTC.